The 17 T cell receptor beta chains reported below all come from one sample, sequenced in a study of blood T cell repertoires in COVID-19. Measured with immunoSEQ multiplex PCR; TCRdb has only the in-frame clones, and not every one. This table has roughly 300,000 clones, around 90% appearing once. The source material was peripheral blood. The receptors were gathered from a man aged 18 to 29 with active or convalescent COVID-19.

V is TRBV6-5 and J is TRBJ1-2; possibly TRBD1 for D (6 bases). The CDR3 length is 15 residues. V dropped 3 bases and J dropped 0 bases, with 11 bases sitting between them. Germline V lookup: CDR1 MNHEY, CDR2 SVGAGI. The CDR3 region is CASSYRRTANYGYTF. The DNA of the CDR3 is TGTGCCAGCAGTTATCGCCGGACAGCTAACTATGGCTACACCTTC.

The rearrangement uses TRBV27 and TRBJ1-1; TRBD1 might be the D (5 bases). The CDR3 is 14 amino acids. V lost 1 base and J lost 2, with 8 bases in between. Germline V gene data show CDR1 as MNHEY and CDR2 as SMNVEV (reference sequence). The CDR3 loop reads CASSLFDRNTEAFF. The CDR3 nucleotides are TGTGCCAGCAGTTTATTTGACAGAAACACTGAAGCTTTCTTT.

The V gene is TRBV10-1, the J gene TRBJ2-3, with D perhaps TRBD1 (5 bases). The CDR3 has 13 residues. Trimming pared 4 bases from V and 4 bases from J, leaving 9 bases between. Germline V gives CDR1 WNHNN, CDR2 SYGVQD (reference sequence). CDR3 DNA: TGCGCCAGCAGTGGGACAACCTCAGATACGCAGTATTTT. Translating gives CASSGTTSDTQYF.

DNA for the CDR3: TGTGCCAGCAGCCGACCGGGGCGGGGGGCTACGCAGTATTTT. Protein product: CASSRPGRGATQYF. The chain recombines TRBV5-4 with TRBJ2-3; 8 nucleotides line up with TRBD2. With V trimmed by 4 bases and J by 8 bases, 9 bases remained unmatched. The CDR3 length is 14 residues. The germline CDR1 and CDR2 sequences are SGHNT and YYREEE (reference sequence).

The genes are TRBV7-9 and TRBJ1-5; tentative D call: TRBD1 (5 bases). This CDR3 has 14 amino acids. The V end lost 5 bases, the J end lost 0 bases, and 8 bases lay between the germline ends. The germline gives CDR1 SEHNR, CDR2 FQNEAQ (reference sequence). The CDR3 region has the DNA TGTGCCAGCAGCCCAGGGAATAGCAATCAGCCCCAGCATTTT. Protein: CASSPGNSNQPQHF.

The gene calls are TRBV3-1 (or the pseudogene TRBV3-2) and TRBJ1-1; a possible D gene is TRBD1 (6 bases). Between the trimmed V and J ends, which lost 3 bases and 6 bases, there was a span of 11 bases. Germline lookup yields CDR1 LGHDT and CDR2 YNNKEL (reference sequence). The CDR3 sequence is 13 residues long. The CDR3 sequence: CASSHRGPPEAFF. For the CDR3, the DNA is TGTGCCAGCAGCCACAGGGGCCCCCCTGAAGCTTTCTTT.

This clone was seen a few times. This same CDR3 is encoded by further DNA sequences in the sample. The chain employs TRBV4-3 and TRBJ1-2, with a tentative D call TRBD1 (6 bases). Between the trimmed V and J ends, which lost 1 base and 2 bases, there was a span of 14 bases. Germline CDR1 is LGHNA and CDR2 is YSLEER. The CDR3 consists of 16 residues. The CDR3 DNA follows: TGCGCCAGCAGCCAAGCCAGAACAGGGTCCAACTATGGCTACACCTTC. It yields the protein CASSQARTGSNYGYTF.

The chain couples TRBV6-6 to TRBJ2-7, with D possibly being TRBD1 (5 bases). There are 14 residues in the CDR3. Between the trimmed V and J ends, which lost 2 bases and 6 bases, there was a span of 14 bases. The germline V gene has CDR1 MNHNY and CDR2 SVGAGI (reference sequence). This CDR3 is CASSYQGVFFEQYF. The DNA of the CDR3 is TGTGCCAGCAGTTACCAGGGTGTTTTCTTCGAGCAGTACTTC.

Points on this clone: The CDR3 carries no conserved terminal phenylalanine or tryptophan, so it likely arises from a read error. The limits of the CDR3 on the DNA are not certain, so only TCRdb's listed CDR3 is given. The rearrangement joins TRBV21-1 to TRBJ2-7; the table's D call, TRBD2, has no DNA check behind it. TRBV21-1 is a documented pseudogene. The CDR3 is 13 amino acids in total, end residues counted. CDR3 amino acids: CASSKMRRTLERA.

Details on this clone: Other nucleotide sequences in the sample specify the same CDR3. The chain is built from TRBV1 and TRBJ2-3; the D segment call TRBD2 is taken from the table without a DNA check. TRBV1 is an annotated pseudogene. The CDR3 totals 12 residues. The CDR3 DNA is TGCACCAGCAGCCTTTATACAGATACGCAGTATTTT. It is translated as CTSSLYTDTQYF.

In regard to this clone: Other nucleotide sequences in the sample specify the same CDR3. The CDR3 here is CASSADRGTYEQYF. Here the CDR3 DNA reads TGTGCCAGCAGTGCGGACAGGGGGACCTACGAGCAGTACTTC. The genes are TRBV2 and TRBJ2-7; 10 bases agree with TRBD1. Germline lookup yields CDR1 SNHLY and CDR2 FYNNEI. This CDR3 contains 14 residues. The trim removed 4 bases at V and 2 bases at J, leaving 2 bases unmatched.

The rearrangement links TRBV3-1 (or the pseudogene TRBV3-2) to TRBJ1-1; 7 positions match TRBD1. V lost 1 base to trimming and J lost 4 bases; unmatched junction nucleotides: 3. The length of the CDR3 is 14 residues. Germline V gene lookup returns CDR1 LGHDT and CDR2 YNNKEL (reference sequence). CDR3 sequence: CASSQAGGGTEAFF. CDR3 DNA: TGTGCCAGCAGCCAAGCAGGGGGAGGCACTGAAGCTTTCTTT.

The CDR3 loop reads CASSSYDFTDTQYF. Written as DNA, the CDR3 is TGTGCCAGCAGCTCCTACGACTTCACAGATACGCAGTATTTT. The V and J genes are TRBV5-4 and TRBJ2-3; D unresolved. The V end was cut by 3 bases, the J end by 2 bases, with 10 bases between. This CDR3 spans 14 amino acids. Germline assignment: CDR1 SGHNT and CDR2 YYREEE (reference sequence).

The chain combines TRBV7-9 with TRBJ2-2, with 9 bases that match TRBD1. Trimming removed 5 bases from V and 3 bases from J; junction bases left unmatched: 7. This CDR3 spans 16 amino acids. Germline CDR1 SEHNR, CDR2 FQNEAQ (reference sequence). In nucleotides, the CDR3 is TGTGCCAGCAGCCCGCGGACAGGGGCGGACACCGGGGAGCTGTTTTTT. As protein: CASSPRTGADTGELFF.

V gene TRBV7-9 combines with J gene TRBJ2-3, with 14 bases fitting TRBD2. The germline V gene encodes CDR1 SEHNR and CDR2 FQNEAQ (reference sequence). The CDR3 sequence is 18 residues long. The V gene end was trimmed by 4 bases and the J gene end by 2 bases; junction bases not matched to a gene: 8. The CDR3 here is CASSWPGTSGGNTDTQYF. Written as DNA, the CDR3 is TGTGCCAGCAGCTGGCCGGGGACTAGCGGGGGAAACACAGATACGCAGTATTTT.

The V and J genes are TRBV3-1 (or the pseudogene TRBV3-2) and TRBJ1-2, with 8 bases that match TRBD1. Germline-derived CDR1 and CDR2 are LGHDT and YNNKEL (reference sequence). V shed 3 bases and J 5 bases; nucleotides not matched to a gene: 5. This CDR3 is 14 amino acids long. The CDR3 reads CASSQGQGAYGYTF. As DNA, the CDR3 is TGTGCCAGCAGCCAGGGCCAGGGGGCTTATGGCTACACCTTC.

The rearrangement joins TRBV5-4 to TRBJ1-6; 7 nucleotides agree with TRBD1. V was clipped by 1 base and J by 3 bases; unmatched bases: 7. The germline V gene has CDR1 SGHNT and CDR2 YYREEE (reference sequence). There are 17 residues in the CDR3. CDR3 protein: CASSLHGAGGYNSPLHF. The CDR3, as DNA: TGTGCCAGCAGCTTGCATGGGGCAGGGGGCTATAATTCACCCCTCCACTTT.